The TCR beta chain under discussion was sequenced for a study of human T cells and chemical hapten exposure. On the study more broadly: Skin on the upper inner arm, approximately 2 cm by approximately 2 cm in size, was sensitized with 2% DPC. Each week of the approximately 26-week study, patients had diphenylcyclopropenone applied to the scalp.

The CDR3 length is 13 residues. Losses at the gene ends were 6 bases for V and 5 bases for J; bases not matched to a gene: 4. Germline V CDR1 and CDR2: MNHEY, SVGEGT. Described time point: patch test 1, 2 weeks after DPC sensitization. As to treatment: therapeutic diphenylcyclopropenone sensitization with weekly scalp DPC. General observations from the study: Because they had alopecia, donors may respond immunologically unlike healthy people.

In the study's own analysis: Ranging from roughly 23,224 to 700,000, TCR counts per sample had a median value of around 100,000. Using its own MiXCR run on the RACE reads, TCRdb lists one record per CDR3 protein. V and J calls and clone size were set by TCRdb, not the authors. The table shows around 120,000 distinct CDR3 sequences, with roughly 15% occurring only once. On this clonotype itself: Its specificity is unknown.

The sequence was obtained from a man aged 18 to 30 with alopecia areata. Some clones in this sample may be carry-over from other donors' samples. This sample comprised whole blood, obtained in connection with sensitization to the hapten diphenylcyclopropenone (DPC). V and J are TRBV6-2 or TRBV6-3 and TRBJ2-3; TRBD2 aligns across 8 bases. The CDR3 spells CASSLRGGDTQYF. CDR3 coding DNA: TGTGCCAGCAGCCTCCGGGGGGGAGATACGCAGTATTTT.